This TCR beta chain was observed in a study of blood T cell repertoires in COVID-19. Study background: Sources were T cells, B-cell-depleted T cells, or PBMCs; the material itself was cDNA or gDNA.

Only in-frame clones appear in the TCRdb table, and some are missing; sequencing was by immunoSEQ multiplex PCR. The sample records approximately 380,000 clones, 85% being singletons. Germline CDR1 MNHEY, CDR2 SVGAGI. This CDR3 spans 15 amino acids. Trimming at V came to 6 bases and at J to 8 bases, leaving 8 bases not matched to a gene. This chain links TRBV6-5 with TRBJ1-4, with 11 nucleotides matching TRBD1. Material: peripheral blood. This TCR came from a woman between 18 and 29 years old with acute or convalescent COVID-19. In nucleotides, the CDR3 is TGTGCCAGCAGGCCAAGGGACAGGGGGAGAGAAAAACTGTTTTTT. Residues: CASRPRDRGREKLFF.